Below are 25 T cell receptor beta chains sequenced from a single sample in a study of HIV-infected patients and healthy controls. About 450 ng RNA was reverse transcribed with alpha and beta constant-region primers. Using multiplexing indices, alpha and beta chain libraries were generated apart by chain-specific third strand synthesis. TCRdb fed the 5' RACE reads into MiXCR, producing one record per CDR3 protein. The data contain some 17,000 distinct CDR3 sequences, around a tenth of them singletons. No cell fractionation was done, so the repertoire covers all unsorted peripheral blood T cells. The sequencing input was blood. These receptors all stem from an adult in good health.

Only a few counts were recorded for this clonotype. The genes are TRBV18 and TRBJ2-7; TRBD2 matches at 9 bases. The CDR3 spans 16 residues. V was clipped by 0 bases and J by 4 bases; unmatched bases: 7. Germline V CDR1 and CDR2: KGHSH, LQKENI. The CDR3 reads CASSPPPSGNVYEQYF. CDR3 DNA sequence: TGTGCCAGCTCACCACCGCCTAGCGGGAATGTGTACGAGCAGTACTTC.

Only a few counts were recorded for this clonotype. The rearrangement uses TRBV7-9 and TRBJ2-7, with TRBD2 matching 8 bases. From germline, CDR1 is SEHNR and CDR2 FQNEAQ (reference sequence). With V trimmed by 3 bases and J by 7 bases, 11 bases remained unmatched. The CDR3 spans 15 residues. The CDR3, as DNA: TGTGCCAGCAGCTTCCCACGGTCAGCTAGCGGGGAGCAGTACTTC. It translates to CASSFPRSASGEQYF.

This clonotype has a count of ten or more. The chain carries TRBV12-5 and TRBJ2-1; D might be TRBD1 (5 bases). CDR1 and CDR2 (germline): LGHNT, FRNRAP. The CDR3 is made up of 13 amino acids. The V end was cut by 1 base, the J end by 8 bases, with 9 bases between. The CDR3 sequence is CASGLGRADEQFF. DNA of the CDR3: TGTGCTAGTGGTTTGGGCAGGGCCGATGAGCAGTTCTTC.

The V gene is TRBV6-1, the J gene TRBJ1-2; D uncertain. V lost 1 base and J 4 bases, leaving 13 bases between the germline ends. CDR1 is MNHNS, CDR2 SASEGT, per germline. This CDR3 contains 15 residues. CDR3 residues: CASSEDRQLTYGYTF. Written as DNA, the CDR3 is TGTGCCAGCAGTGAAGACAGACAACTCACCTATGGCTACACCTTC.

This clonotype was observed at least ten times. The V and J genes are TRBV6-2 or TRBV6-3 and TRBJ2-5, with D possibly matching TRBD1 (5 bases). This CDR3 has 12 amino acids. The V gene lost 6 bases and the J gene lost 7 bases, with 12 bases spanning the gap. The germline gives CDR1 MNHEY, CDR2 SVGEGT. In nucleotides, the CDR3 is TGTGCCAGCAGCGACAGTGTTTGGACCCAGTACTTC. Translating gives CASSDSVWTQYF.

This clonotype has a count of ten or more. The V gene is TRBV5-1, the J gene TRBJ2-4; 10 positions agree with TRBD2. The germline CDR1 and CDR2 sequences are SGHRS and YFSETQ. The CDR3 spans 14 residues. J lost 9 bases, V lost 4 bases, and 7 bases had no gene match. CDR3 sequence reads: CASSQGLALGIQYF. CDR3 nucleotide sequence: TGCGCCAGCAGCCAGGGACTAGCGCTGGGCATTCAGTACTTC.

There are a few counts of this clonotype. The rearrangement joins TRBV18 to TRBJ2-5, with 8 bases lining up with TRBD1. Germline CDR1 and CDR2: KGHSH and LQKENI. CDR3 length: 15 residues. With 3 bases clipped from V and 1 base from J, the junction kept 4 bases outside the gene matches. The CDR3 is CASSPLTGVQETQYF. CDR3 nucleotide sequence: TGTGCCAGCTCACCCCTGACAGGGGTCCAAGAGACCCAGTACTTC.

This clonotype was detected many times. In nucleotides, the CDR3 is TGTGCCAGCAGTTTACCGGGACTAGCGGTCCAAGAGACCCAGTACTTC. It encodes CASSLPGLAVQETQYF. The chain combines TRBV7-2 with TRBJ2-5; 11 bases agree with TRBD2. The CDR3 extends over 16 amino acids. V gave up 6 bases and J gave up 1 base; unmatched junction bases: 7. In germline, CDR1 is SGHTA, CDR2 FQGNSA. Based on the CDR3 plus reference TRBV7-2 and TRBJ2-5, the full variable domain is GAGVSQSPSNKVTEKGKDVELRCDPISGHTALYWYRQSLGQGLEFLIYFQGNSAPDKSGLPSDRFSAERTGGSVSTLTIQRTQQEDSAVYLCASSLPGLAVQETQYFGPGTRLLVL.

This clonotype was observed many times. The rearrangement joins TRBV27 to TRBJ2-7; the D gene is possibly TRBD2 (6 bases). Germline V lookup: CDR1 MNHEY, CDR2 SMNVEV (reference sequence). Trimming cost V 5 bases and J 2 bases, with 19 bases left between them. The CDR3 has 16 residues. The CDR3 nucleotides read TGTGCCAGCAGTCCACAGACGGGGGTGAATCCCTACGAGCAGTACTTC. Translating gives CASSPQTGVNPYEQYF.

This clonotype was counted at least ten times. CDR3 protein: CASSRMGTATNEKLFF. CDR3 nucleotides: TGTGCCAGCAGCCGGATGGGCACTGCAACTAATGAAAAACTGTTTTTT. The chain carries TRBV7-6 and TRBJ1-4; D is ambiguous. Germline V gene lookup returns CDR1 SGHVS and CDR2 FNYEAQ. This CDR3 comprises 16 residues. V lost 5 bases and J 0 bases, leaving 13 bases between the germline ends.

This clonotype was counted only a few times. This chain joins TRBV6-1 and TRBJ2-7; D is undetermined. V was cut by 4 bases and J by 0 bases, with 7 bases left in between. Germline V gene lookup returns CDR1 MNHNS and CDR2 SASEGT. This CDR3 comprises 13 residues. CDR3 nucleotide sequence: TGTGCCAGCAGTGCGGACCTCTCCTACGAGCAGTACTTC. Translated: CASSADLSYEQYF.

This clonotype was seen repeatedly, ten times or more. V usage is TRBV25-1 and J usage is TRBJ1-1; 7 nucleotides align to TRBD1. V lost 5 bases to trimming and J lost 6 bases; unmatched junction nucleotides: 9. The CDR3 spans 14 residues. The V gene's germline CDR1 is MGHDK and CDR2 SYGVNS. The CDR3 reads CASSPQGTAAEAFF. Here the CDR3 DNA reads TGTGCCAGCAGTCCCCAAGGGACAGCGGCTGAAGCTTTCTTT. Full variable domain (rest looked up from reference TRBV25-1 and TRBJ1-1): EADIYQTPRYLVIGTGKKITLECSQTMGHDKMYWYQQDPGMELHLIHYSYGVNSTEKGDLSSESTVSRIRTEHFPLTLESARPSHTSQYLCASSPQGTAAEAFFGQGTRLTVV.

In this sample, this clonotype is medium-sized. The chain carries TRBV29-1 and TRBJ2-3; D may match TRBD1 or TRBD2 (5 bases each). Germline CDR1 SQVTM, CDR2 ANQGSEA. The V end lost 0 bases, the J end lost 0 bases, and 16 bases lay between the germline ends. There are 17 residues in the CDR3. CDR3 DNA sequence: TGCAGCGTTGAAGATCCTCGACGGGGCGCTAGCACAGATACGCAGTATTTT. Protein sequence: CSVEDPRRGASTDTQYF.

This clonotype showed up many times. The chain links TRBV18 to TRBJ2-1; 7 bases align to TRBD2. The CDR3 loop spans 15 amino acids. The germline V gene has CDR1 KGHSH and CDR2 LQKENI. Trimming cost V 4 bases and J 6 bases; bases outside gene matches: 9. For the CDR3, the DNA is TGTGCCAGCTCACTGATGACTAGCTTGGGCAATGAGCAGTTCTTC. Amino acids: CASSLMTSLGNEQFF.

The genes are TRBV7-9 and TRBJ1-2; perhaps TRBD1 as D (5 bases). This CDR3 is built from 19 residues. Trimming took off 2 bases at V and 3 bases at J, with 25 bases between the two ends. The germline V gene encodes CDR1 SEHNR and CDR2 FQNEAQ (reference sequence). Here the CDR3 reads CASSLSGGGLPLSYYGYTF. The CDR3 DNA reads as TGTGCCAGCAGCTTAAGTGGCGGGGGTCTCCCACTCTCTTACTATGGCTACACCTTC.

This clonotype was seen ten or more times. The chain employs TRBV7-8 and TRBJ2-3, with D hard to call. This CDR3 is built from 13 residues. Trimming pared 5 bases from V and 6 bases from J, leaving 12 bases between. Germline CDR1 SGHVS, CDR2 FQNEAQ. Here the CDR3 reads CASSPVPVDTQYF. As DNA, the CDR3 is TGTGCCAGCAGCCCCGTCCCGGTGGATACGCAGTATTTT.

The V call is TRBV7-2, the J call TRBJ2-5; D may be TRBD1 (5 bases). Trimming cost V 5 bases and J 1 base, with 11 bases left between them. Per the germline V gene, CDR1 is SGHTA and CDR2 is FQGNSA. CDR3 length: 14 amino acids. This CDR3 reads CASSPLGLQETQYF. The CDR3 DNA follows: TGTGCCAGCAGCCCCTTGGGGCTCCAAGAGACCCAGTACTTC.

This clonotype was detected many times. This rearrangement joins TRBV6-6 to TRBJ1-3; D unclear. V was trimmed by 0 bases and J by 3 bases, leaving 6 bases between them. Per the germline V gene, CDR1 is MNHNY and CDR2 is SVGAGI (reference sequence). There are 14 residues in the CDR3. The CDR3: CASSYSPGGNTIYF. CDR3 in DNA: TGTGCCAGCAGTTACTCCCCAGGTGGAAACACCATATATTTT.

The chain is built from TRBV24-1 and TRBJ2-3, with 7 nucleotides matching TRBD2. V shed 0 bases, J shed 5 bases, and the junction held 1 base outside the gene matches. This CDR3 has 14 amino acids. Germline-derived CDR1 and CDR2 are KGHDR and SFDVKD. CDR3 nucleotide sequence: TGTGCCACCAGTGATTTGGGGGGGGGAGATACGCAGTATTTT. Translation gives CATSDLGGGDTQYF.

This clonotype was found once. J is TRBJ1-4 and V is TRBV2, with D perhaps matching TRBD1 (5 bases). Germline V lookup: CDR1 SNHLY, CDR2 FYNNEI. V was pared by 3 bases and J by 8 bases, with 13 bases between. The CDR3 is 14 residues long. In DNA, the CDR3 is TGTGCCAGCAGTGAGACCAACGGGGCAGAAAAACTGTTTTTT. Amino acids: CASSETNGAEKLFF. Supplemented by reference TRBV2 and TRBJ1-4, the full variable domain reads EPEVTQTPSHQVTQMGQEVILRCVPISNHLYFYWYRQILGQKVEFLVSFYNNEISEKSEIFDDQFSVERPDGSNFTLKIRSTKLEDSAMYFCASSETNGAEKLFFGSGTQLSVL.

This clonotype was observed at least ten times. The chain has TRBV6-5 and TRBJ2-1; weak D call: TRBD2 (6 bases). Germline CDR1 MNHEY, CDR2 SVGAGI. V was trimmed by 6 bases and J by 6 bases, leaving 24 bases between them. This CDR3 is built from 17 residues. The CDR3 DNA follows: TGTGCCAGCAGCCGTGGAGGTAGCGGACGACTTACCAATGAGCAGTTCTTC. The encoded protein is CASSRGGSGRLTNEQFF.

This clonotype was counted once. Lacking the conserved final phenylalanine or tryptophan, this CDR3 likely reflects a read error. This rearrangement joins TRBV10-3 to TRBJ2-7; 7 positions agree with TRBD1. Germline values: CDR1 ENHRY, CDR2 SYGVKD. CDR3 length equals 15 residues. V lost 10 bases, J lost 2 bases, and 14 bases stayed unmatched. The CDR3 sequence: CASRDEGTATYEQYC. CDR3 bases: TGTGCCAGCAGGGATGAGGGGACAGCAACCTACGAGCAGTACTGC.

This rearrangement joins TRBV18 to TRBJ2-3; 8 bases match TRBD1. Germline CDR1 reads KGHSH; CDR2 reads LQKENI. This CDR3 has 15 amino acids. J was trimmed by 2 bases and V by 6 bases; bases with no gene match: 7. The CDR3 bases are TGTGCCAGCTCCCCGGGACAGGCTAACACAGATACGCAGTATTTT. Translating gives CASSPGQANTDTQYF.

The sample holds many counts of this clonotype. The CDR3 sequence is CASSPSDNLQPQHF. The CDR3 bases are TGTGCCAGCTCACCGTCGGACAACCTTCAGCCCCAGCATTTT. The chain is built from TRBV18 and TRBJ1-5, with D perhaps matching TRBD1 (5 bases). The CDR3 has 14 residues. Germline CDR1 is KGHSH and CDR2 is LQKENI. V was clipped by 3 bases and J by 6 bases, with 12 bases between them.

Ten or more counts support this clonotype. The CDR3: CASSPIASSGYEQYF. CDR3 DNA sequence: TGTGCCAGCAGTCCCATAGCTTCTTCGGGGTACGAGCAGTACTTC. The rearrangement links TRBV12-3 or TRBV12-4 to TRBJ2-7; TRBD2 is a possible D gene (5 bases). This CDR3 has 15 amino acids. The V gene lost 5 bases and the J gene lost 4 bases, with 18 bases spanning the gap.